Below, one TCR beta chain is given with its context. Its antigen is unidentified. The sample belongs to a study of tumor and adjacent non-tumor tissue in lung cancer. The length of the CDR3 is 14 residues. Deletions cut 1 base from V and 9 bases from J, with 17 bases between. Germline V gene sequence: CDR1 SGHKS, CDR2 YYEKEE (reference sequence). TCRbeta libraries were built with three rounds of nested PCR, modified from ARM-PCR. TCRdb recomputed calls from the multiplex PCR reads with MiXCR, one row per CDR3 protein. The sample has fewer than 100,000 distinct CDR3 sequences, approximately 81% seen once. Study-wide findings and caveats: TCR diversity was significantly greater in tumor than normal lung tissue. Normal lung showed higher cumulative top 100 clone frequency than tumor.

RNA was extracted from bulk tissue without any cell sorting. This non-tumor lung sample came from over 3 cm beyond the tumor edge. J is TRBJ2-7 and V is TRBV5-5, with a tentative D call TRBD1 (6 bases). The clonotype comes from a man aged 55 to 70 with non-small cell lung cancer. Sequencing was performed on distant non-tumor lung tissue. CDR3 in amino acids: CASSLTGKAHGQYF. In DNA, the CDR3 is TGTGCCAGCAGCTTGACAGGGAAAGCCCACGGGCAGTACTTC.